Detailed here is one T cell receptor beta chain. Its antigen remains unidentified. This sample is drawn from a study of T cell responses to AZD1222 COVID-19 vaccine. Study-wide points: Spike-specific TCRs gained breadth and depth after people received two AZD1222 doses. Donors skewed white British and female; clonal diversity was possibly underestimated. Spike-spanning, vaccine-associated CD4 TCRs were dominant at 160-218 and 743-854.

Produced via immunoSEQ multiplex PCR; TCRdb's table is partial and in-frame only. The data show over 150,000 clones, 80% to 90% seen once. The V end lost 5 bases, the J end lost 0 bases, and 7 bases lay between the germline ends. The CDR3 consists of 13 residues. The clonotype comes from an adult in good health. Sequenced material: peripheral blood, taken on day 0 of AZD1222 vaccination. This chain uses TRBV12-3 or TRBV12-4 with TRBJ1-2; D gene unclear. CDR3 DNA sequence: TGTGCCAGCAGTATGACAACTAACTATGGCTACACCTTC. This codes for CASSMTTNYGYTF.